This T cell receptor beta chain is from a study of cytomegalovirus exposure and HLA in healthy donors. CDR3 length: 15 amino acids. V gave up 5 bases and J gave up 3 bases; unmatched junction bases: 7. Germline-derived CDR1 and CDR2 are SGHAT and FQNNGV. Remarks on this clone: Its cognate antigen is unknown.

The study, taken as a whole, reports: The study labeled 170 or so TCR beta chains cytomegalovirus-associated. Across donors, most TCRs were seen rarely, yet some public ones were widespread. Reports indicated that the classifier achieved high specificity and sensitivity in diagnosing cytomegalovirus status. As confirmed in vitro, three CMV-associated chains were specific for CMV antigens.

Measured with immunoSEQ multiplex PCR; TCRdb has only the in-frame clones, and not every one. There are under 250,000 clones in the sample; about 89% occur only once, and more than 1% lies in the top ten. Specimen: PBMCs. The source of this sequence is a woman aged 18 to 35 in good health and CMV-seronegative. This chain joins TRBV11-2 and TRBJ2-7; 10 bases map to TRBD2. The CDR3 bases are TGTGCCAGCAGCCCGACCGGGACTAGCGTCTACGAGCAGTACTTC. Amino acid sequence: CASSPTGTSVYEQYF.